A selection of T cell receptor beta chains follows, all from one sample in a study of T-cell reconstitution after alpha-beta-depleted transplantation in children. From the PCR reads, TCRdb called clonotypes with MiXCR, one entry per CDR3 protein. The sample lists about 210,000 distinct CDR3 sequences; more than 15% were seen once. Source: PBMCs, mostly from graft donor cells, taken 360 days after TCRalphabeta/CD19-depleted stem cell transplant. The receptor source for this set is a male patient aged 2 to 10 who had a stem cell transplant for acute lymphoblastic leukemia, so the T cells may come from the graft donor. CDR3s include the opening cysteine and the closing phenylalanine or tryptophan. The D gene is left open where the match is weak. A row's size may be missing; if present it is once, few, many or a size class.

CDR3: CASRLETGDQPQHF
DNA: TGTGCCAGCAGACTGGAGACAGGGGACCAGCCCCAGCATTTT
V: TRBV12-3/TRBV12-4
J: TRBJ1-5
D: TRBD1
size: few

CDR3: CASSYTTVQETQYF
DNA: TGTGCCAGCAGTTATACGACCGTCCAAGAGACCCAGTACTTC
V: TRBV6-5
J: TRBJ2-5
D: NA
size: NA

CDR3: CATLDDVSTGYTF
DNA: TGCGCCACCTTGGACGACGTCTCGACAGGCTACACCTTC
V: TRBV4-1
J: TRBJ1-2
D: NA
size: NA

CDR3: CATSGQGETQYF
DNA: TGTGCCACCAGTGGACAGGGAGAGACCCAGTACTTC
V: TRBV24-1
J: TRBJ2-5
D: TRBD1
size: NA

CDR3: CASRTWGGPEAFF
DNA: TGTGCCAGCAGGACCTGGGGGGGGCCTGAAGCTTTCTTT
V: TRBV6-2/TRBV6-3
J: TRBJ1-1
D: NA
size: NA

CDR3: CSVERVSGATDTQYF
DNA: TGCAGCGTTGAACGGGTTAGCGGGGCCACAGATACGCAGTATTTT
V: TRBV29-1
J: TRBJ2-3
D: TRBD2
size: NA

CDR3: CASRGGQGDGNEQFF
DNA: TGTGCCAGCAGGGGGGGACAGGGGGATGGCAATGAGCAGTTCTTC
V: TRBV2
J: TRBJ2-1
D: TRBD1
size: NA

CDR3: CASSPWTLLAKNIQYF
DNA: TGTGCCAGCAGTCCCTGGACTTTACTAGCCAAAAACATTCAGTACTTC
V: TRBV6-1
J: TRBJ2-4
D: NA
size: few

CDR3: CASSLGDHGNQPQHF
DNA: TGCGCCAGCAGCTTGGGGGACCATGGCAATCAGCCCCAGCATTTT
V: TRBV5-1
J: TRBJ1-5
D: NA
size: many

CDR3: CASSQEVGGTLKETQYF
DNA: TGCGCCAGCAGCCAAGAAGTCGGGGGTACGCTTAAAGAGACCCAGTACTTC
V: TRBV4-3
J: TRBJ2-5
D: NA
size: NA

CDR3: CASSGPSGGQNEQYF
DNA: TGTGCCAGCAGTGGACCTAGCGGGGGGCAAAACGAGCAGTACTTC
V: TRBV28
J: TRBJ2-7
D: TRBD2
size: few

CDR3: CATSSPDRGQRQYF
DNA: TGTGCCACCAGCAGCCCGGACAGGGGGCAAAGGCAGTACTTC
V: TRBV15
J: TRBJ2-7
D: TRBD1
size: NA

CDR3: CASRKQGTGANVLTF
DNA: TGTGCCAGCAGGAAGCAGGGAACTGGGGCCAACGTCCTGACTTTC
V: TRBV2
J: TRBJ2-6
D: NA
size: few

CDR3: CASSDRASSAYEQYF
DNA: TGCGCCAGCAGCGACCGGGCCTCCTCGGCTTACGAGCAGTACTTC
V: TRBV5-1
J: TRBJ2-7
D: NA
size: many

CDR3: CASSLYPGETEAFF
DNA: TGTGCCAGCAGTTTATACCCAGGGGAGACTGAAGCTTTCTTT
V: TRBV12-3/TRBV12-4
J: TRBJ1-1
D: NA
size: NA

CDR3: CASSLDAGLSTDTQYF
DNA: TGCGCCAGCAGCTTGGATGCGGGTTTAAGTACAGATACGCAGTATTTT
V: TRBV5-1
J: TRBJ2-3
D: NA
size: NA

CDR3: CASSLSGVYEQYF
DNA: TGTGCCAGCAGTTTATCGGGAGTGTACGAGCAGTACTTC
V: TRBV28
J: TRBJ2-7
D: NA
size: few

CDR3: CSARDLDGTGDSPLHF
DNA: TGCAGTGCTAGAGATCTCGACGGAACAGGGGATTCACCCCTCCACTTT
V: TRBV20-1
J: TRBJ1-6
D: TRBD1
size: few

CDR3: CASSAMKGSMNTEAFF
DNA: TGTGCCAGCAGCGCTATGAAGGGATCTATGAACACTGAAGCTTTCTTT
V: TRBV5-4
J: TRBJ1-1
D: NA
size: NA

CDR3: CASSSQAGFNEKLFF
DNA: TGTGCCAGCAGTTCCCAGGCAGGGTTTAATGAAAAACTGTTTTTT
V: TRBV28
J: TRBJ1-4
D: NA
size: many

CDR3: CASSLSSGGTRLAFF
DNA: TGCGCCAGCAGCTTGTCTTCAGGAGGGACTAGATTGGCTTTCTTT
V: TRBV5-1
J: TRBJ1-1
D: NA
size: few

CDR3: CASSESGEETQYF
DNA: TGCGCCAGCAGTGAGTCGGGGGAAGAGACCCAGTACTTC
V: TRBV10-2
J: TRBJ2-5
D: NA
size: few

CDR3: CASSARQGAYEQYF
DNA: TGTGCCAGCAGTGCCAGACAGGGGGCTTACGAGCAGTACTTC
V: TRBV27
J: TRBJ2-7
D: TRBD1
size: many

CDR3: CASSLTTGRGDNQPQHF
DNA: TGTGCCAGCAGTTTAACCACAGGCAGGGGTGACAATCAGCCCCAGCATTTT
V: TRBV27
J: TRBJ1-5
D: NA
size: NA

CDR3: CASTRGADTQYF
DNA: TGTGCCAGCACTCGGGGGGCAGATACGCAGTATTTT
V: TRBV7-8
J: TRBJ2-3
D: TRBD2
size: NA

CDR3: CASILGPFQETQYF
DNA: TGTGCCAGCATCTTAGGTCCATTTCAAGAGACCCAGTACTTC
V: TRBV11-2
J: TRBJ2-5
D: NA
size: few

CDR3: CSVASGTSGGWYNEQFF
DNA: TGCAGCGTTGCCTCCGGGACTAGCGGGGGATGGTACAATGAGCAGTTCTTC
V: TRBV29-1
J: TRBJ2-1
D: TRBD2
size: NA

CDR3: CASSIRGEIHEQYF
DNA: TGTGCCAGTAGTATTCGCGGGGAGATCCACGAGCAGTACTTC
V: TRBV19
J: TRBJ2-7
D: NA
size: NA